This TCR beta chain was obtained from a study of PD-L1 blockade in urothelial cancer. About the research overall: Patients began atezolizumab, 1,200 mg intravenously every 3 weeks, in the mid-2010s. Timepoints chosen for blood analysis were 3 weeks (second dose) and 6 weeks after treatment start. Findings and limits, study-wide: Durable-benefit cases showed more tumor-associated blood clone expansion at 3 weeks.

This CDR3 is built from 13 residues. The germline gives CDR1 MNHEY, CDR2 SMNVEV (reference sequence). V shed 2 bases and J shed 3 bases, with 8 bases lying between them. Sequenced by immunoSEQ multiplex PCR; TCRdb stores in-frame clones only, minus some. Seen here are over 70,000 clones, roughly 83% observed once, and the top ten hold over 7.5%. As to time point: peripheral blood 6 weeks after treatment start. Samples spanned pretreatment and treatment, with 1 to 8 time points per patient. About this clone: Its antigen is still unknown.

Sequenced here: PBMCs, sampled around atezolizumab (anti-PD-L1) treatment. The chain combines TRBV27 with TRBJ2-7, with D maybe TRBD1 (6 bases). This TCR derives from a man in his sixties or seventies with urothelial cancer. The CDR3 nucleotides read TGTGCCAGCAGTTTAGGCAGGGGCTACGAGCAGTACTTC. Amino acid sequence: CASSLGRGYEQYF.